What follows describes a single T cell receptor (beta chain). What it recognizes is unknown. PCR was performed using 60 Vbeta and 13 Jbeta primers. TCRdb keeps only in-frame clones here, not all; method: immunoSEQ multiplex PCR. The table records about 98,000 clones, around 70% of them present only once. The sample belongs to a study of cytomegalovirus exposure and HLA in healthy donors. Study-wide findings and caveats: HLA alleles showed associations with 16,951 TCR beta sequences in a later analysis, at a 0.05 false discovery rate.

CDR3 length: 16 amino acids. The trim removed 0 bases at V and 1 base at J, leaving 6 bases unmatched. Per the germline V gene, CDR1 is SGHRS and CDR2 is YFSETQ. This chain uses TRBV5-1 with TRBJ2-7; 8 nucleotides match TRBD2. This TCR derives from a man aged 50-59 years in good health and CMV-seronegative. Sequenced sample: PBMCs. The CDR3 sequence is CASSLAVTSGSYEQYF. CDR3 nucleotide sequence: TGCGCCAGCAGCTTGGCCGTAACTAGCGGTTCCTACGAGCAGTACTTC.